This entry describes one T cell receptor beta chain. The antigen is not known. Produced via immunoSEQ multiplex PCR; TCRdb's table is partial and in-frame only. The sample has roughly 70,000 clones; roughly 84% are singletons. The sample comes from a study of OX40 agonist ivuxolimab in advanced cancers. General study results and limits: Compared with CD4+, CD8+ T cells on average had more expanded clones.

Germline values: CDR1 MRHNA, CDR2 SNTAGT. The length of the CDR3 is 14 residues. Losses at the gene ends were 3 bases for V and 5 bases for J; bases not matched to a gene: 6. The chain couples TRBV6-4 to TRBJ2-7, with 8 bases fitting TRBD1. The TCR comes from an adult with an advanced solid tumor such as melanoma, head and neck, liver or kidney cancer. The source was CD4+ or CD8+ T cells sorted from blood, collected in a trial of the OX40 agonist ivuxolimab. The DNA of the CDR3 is TGTGCCAGCAGTGAAACAGGGGGAATGGACGAGCAGTACTTC. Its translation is CASSETGGMDEQYF.